A selection of T cell receptor beta chains follows, all from one sample in a study of regulatory T cells in long-lasting Graves disease. TCRdb called the multiplex PCR reads again in MiXCR, with one record for every CDR3 protein. Counted here are around 420,000 distinct CDR3 sequences, roughly 16% occurring once; the ten biggest clones make up approximately 22%. The sample in question was peripheral blood mononuclear cells (PBMCs), obtained at new diagnosis, from a patient treated with antithyroid drugs. The source is a female donor with Graves disease. Each CDR3 is given with its conserved first and last residue. A D gene is named only where the DNA matches it firmly. Where a row states a size, it is once, few, many or the class of an expanded clone; other rows omit it.

D gene: TRBD1; V gene: TRBV2; clone size: .; CDR3 length: 15; J gene: TRBJ2-2; CDR3 protein: CASSADRDVTGELFF; CDR3 DNA: TGTGCCAGCAGCGCGGACAGGGATGTGACCGGGGAGCTGTTTTTT
D gene: .; V gene: TRBV27; clone size: many; CDR3 length: 16; J gene: TRBJ2-1; CDR3 protein: CASSLLAGSSYNEQFF; CDR3 DNA: TGTGCCAGCAGTTTATTGGCCGGTAGCTCCTACAATGAGCAGTTCTTC
D gene: TRBD1; V gene: TRBV2; clone size: .; CDR3 length: 16; J gene: TRBJ2-1; CDR3 protein: CASSLTGTGNYNEQFF; CDR3 DNA: TGTGCCAGCAGTTTGACCGGGACAGGGAATTACAATGAGCAGTTCTTC
D gene: .; V gene: TRBV7-9; clone size: few; CDR3 length: 19; J gene: TRBJ2-1; CDR3 protein: CASSLKAPGGGRTYNEQFF; CDR3 DNA: TGTGCCAGCAGCTTAAAGGCCCCAGGCGGAGGGAGAACCTACAATGAGCAGTTCTTC
D gene: TRBD2; V gene: TRBV12-3/TRBV12-4; clone size: many; CDR3 length: 15; J gene: TRBJ2-1; CDR3 protein: CASTQTSASYNEQFF; CDR3 DNA: TGTGCCAGCACCCAGACTAGCGCATCCTACAATGAGCAGTTCTTC
D gene: TRBD2; V gene: TRBV29-1; clone size: .; CDR3 length: 12; J gene: TRBJ2-1; CDR3 protein: CSVETGAAGGLF; CDR3 DNA: TGCAGCGTGGAAACAGGGGCCGCGGGGGGGCTCTTC
D gene: TRBD1; V gene: TRBV28; clone size: many; CDR3 length: 17; J gene: TRBJ1-6; CDR3 protein: CASNGQGLHSYNSPLHF; CDR3 DNA: TGTGCCAGCAACGGACAGGGGTTACACTCCTATAATTCACCCCTCCACTTT
D gene: TRBD1; V gene: TRBV4-1; clone size: .; CDR3 length: 16; J gene: TRBJ1-1; CDR3 protein: CASSHQTGVPSTEAFF; CDR3 DNA: TGCGCCAGCAGCCATCAAACAGGGGTTCCGTCCACTGAAGCTTTCTTT
D gene: .; V gene: TRBV11-2; clone size: many; CDR3 length: 18; J gene: TRBJ2-1; CDR3 protein: CASSPHWSAGLTYNEQFF; CDR3 DNA: TGTGCCAGCAGCCCCCATTGGAGCGCGGGGTTAACCTACAATGAGCAGTTCTTC
D gene: .; V gene: TRBV2; clone size: many; CDR3 length: 14; J gene: TRBJ1-1; CDR3 protein: CASSESEMNTEAFF; CDR3 DNA: TGTGCCAGCAGTGAATCAGAAATGAACACTGAAGCTTTCTTT
D gene: .; V gene: TRBV20-1; clone size: few; CDR3 length: 14; J gene: TRBJ2-1; CDR3 protein: CSARGGPTYNEQFF; CDR3 DNA: TGCAGTGCTAGAGGTGGTCCGACCTACAATGAGCAGTTCTTC
D gene: .; V gene: TRBV4-3; clone size: many; CDR3 length: 14; J gene: TRBJ1-5; CDR3 protein: CASSQVQGGQPQHF; CDR3 DNA: TGCGCCAGCAGCCAAGTACAGGGAGGTCAGCCCCAGCATTTT
D gene: .; V gene: TRBV27; clone size: many; CDR3 length: 13; J gene: TRBJ1-1; CDR3 protein: CASSSRSYTEAFF; CDR3 DNA: TGTGCCAGCAGTTCCCGAAGCTACACTGAAGCTTTCTTT
D gene: .; V gene: TRBV6-1; clone size: .; CDR3 length: 16; J gene: TRBJ1-6; CDR3 protein: CASTATGSSYNSPLHF; CDR3 DNA: TGTGCCAGCACCGCCACGGGGAGCTCCTATAATTCACCCCTCCACTTT
D gene: TRBD1; V gene: TRBV19; clone size: many; CDR3 length: 18; J gene: TRBJ1-2; CDR3 protein: CASSIGGTGGHHFYGYTF; CDR3 DNA: TGTGCCAGTAGTATAGGGGGGACAGGGGGCCACCACTTCTATGGCTACACCTTC
D gene: .; V gene: TRBV4-1; clone size: many; CDR3 length: 17; J gene: TRBJ1-1; CDR3 protein: CASSRKDSVERNTEAFF; CDR3 DNA: TGCGCCAGCAGCCGAAAGGACAGCGTAGAACGAAACACTGAAGCTTTCTTT
D gene: TRBD2; V gene: TRBV7-8; clone size: many; CDR3 length: 17; J gene: TRBJ2-7; CDR3 protein: CASSFLAPTSGRYEQYF; CDR3 DNA: TGTGCCAGCAGCTTTTTGGCCCCGACTAGCGGGAGGTACGAGCAGTACTTC
D gene: TRBD2; V gene: TRBV27; clone size: many; CDR3 length: 18; J gene: TRBJ2-1; CDR3 protein: CASVRLAGAVRMDNEQFF; CDR3 DNA: TGTGCCAGCGTCCGGCTAGCGGGAGCCGTAAGGATGGACAATGAGCAGTTCTTC
D gene: TRBD1; V gene: TRBV12-3/TRBV12-4; clone size: many; CDR3 length: 15; J gene: TRBJ1-2; CDR3 protein: CASSLGTELNYGYTF; CDR3 DNA: TGTGCCAGCAGTCTCGGGACAGAACTTAACTATGGCTACACCTTC
D gene: TRBD1; V gene: TRBV5-1; clone size: many; CDR3 length: 15; J gene: TRBJ1-1; CDR3 protein: CASSVGQGAKAEAFF; CDR3 DNA: TGCGCCAGCAGCGTGGGACAGGGGGCGAAGGCTGAAGCTTTCTTT
D gene: .; V gene: TRBV7-2; clone size: few; CDR3 length: 12; J gene: TRBJ2-2; CDR3 protein: CASSLETEELFF; CDR3 DNA: TGTGCCAGCAGCTTAGAAACCGAGGAGCTGTTTTTT
D gene: .; V gene: TRBV28; clone size: few; CDR3 length: 14; J gene: TRBJ1-2; CDR3 protein: CASRLNGGNYGYTF; CDR3 DNA: TGTGCCAGCAGGCTTAACGGGGGGAACTATGGCTACACCTTC
D gene: TRBD1; V gene: TRBV7-9; clone size: .; CDR3 length: 16; J gene: TRBJ1-4; CDR3 protein: CASSKFDRGSSEKLFF; CDR3 DNA: TGTGCCAGCAGCAAATTCGACAGGGGGAGTAGTGAAAAACTGTTTTTT
D gene: .; V gene: TRBV4-3; clone size: few; CDR3 length: 15; J gene: TRBJ1-4; CDR3 protein: CASSQGGKSNEKLFF; CDR3 DNA: TGCGCCAGCAGCCAGGGAGGGAAATCTAATGAAAAACTGTTTTTT
D gene: .; V gene: TRBV9; clone size: few; CDR3 length: 13; J gene: TRBJ2-3; CDR3 protein: CASSPAGMDTQYF; CDR3 DNA: TGTGCCAGCAGCCCCGCGGGGATGGATACGCAGTATTTT
D gene: TRBD1; V gene: TRBV28; clone size: .; CDR3 length: 15; J gene: TRBJ2-1; CDR3 protein: CARLPRDRVRNEQFF; CDR3 DNA: TGTGCCAGACTCCCCCGGGACAGGGTTCGGAATGAGCAGTTCTTC
D gene: TRBD2; V gene: TRBV7-9; clone size: many; CDR3 length: 17; J gene: TRBJ2-3; CDR3 protein: CASRDPGLAGVRDTQYF; CDR3 DNA: TGTGCCAGCAGGGACCCGGGACTAGCGGGAGTTCGGGATACGCAGTATTTT
D gene: .; V gene: TRBV12-3/TRBV12-4; clone size: many; CDR3 length: 14; J gene: TRBJ1-1; CDR3 protein: CASSFEARNTEAFF; CDR3 DNA: TGTGCCAGCAGTTTTGAGGCAAGGAACACTGAAGCTTTCTTT
D gene: .; V gene: TRBV14; clone size: many; CDR3 length: 20; J gene: TRBJ2-7; CDR3 protein: CASSQFFRRARQTSSYEQYF; CDR3 DNA: TGTGCCAGCAGCCAATTCTTTCGGAGAGCCCGACAGACCTCCTCCTACGAGCAGTACTTC
D gene: TRBD1; V gene: TRBV7-2; clone size: many; CDR3 length: 17; J gene: TRBJ1-2; CDR3 protein: CASSGGTGGPAPYGYTF; CDR3 DNA: TGTGCCAGCAGTGGAGGGACAGGGGGCCCCGCTCCGTATGGCTACACCTTC
D gene: .; V gene: TRBV18; clone size: .; CDR3 length: 14; J gene: TRBJ1-5; CDR3 protein: CASSPGRSYQPQHF; CDR3 DNA: TGTGCCAGCTCACCAGGCAGGAGCTATCAGCCCCAGCATTTT
D gene: TRBD1; V gene: TRBV7-2; clone size: many; CDR3 length: 16; J gene: TRBJ2-3; CDR3 protein: CASSPVRGPHADTQYF; CDR3 DNA: TGTGCCAGCAGCCCCGTTAGGGGGCCCCACGCAGATACGCAGTATTTT
D gene: TRBD1; V gene: TRBV11-2; clone size: many; CDR3 length: 17; J gene: TRBJ1-2; CDR3 protein: CASSLLRDRSANYGYTF; CDR3 DNA: TGTGCCAGCAGCTTACTCCGGGACAGATCAGCTAACTATGGCTACACCTTC
D gene: .; V gene: TRBV6-2/TRBV6-3; clone size: many; CDR3 length: 16; J gene: TRBJ2-7; CDR3 protein: CASGTTFRDFLYEQYF; CDR3 DNA: TGTGCCAGCGGAACTACCTTCCGGGACTTCCTATACGAGCAGTACTTC
D gene: .; V gene: TRBV19; clone size: many; CDR3 length: 18; J gene: TRBJ1-2; CDR3 protein: CASSIGGVEEPSPYGYTF; CDR3 DNA: TGTGCCAGTAGTATAGGGGGTGTTGAAGAACCTAGCCCCTATGGCTACACCTTC
D gene: TRBD1; V gene: TRBV5-6; clone size: many; CDR3 length: 15; J gene: TRBJ1-6; CDR3 protein: CASSGTGTGYSPLHF; CDR3 DNA: TGTGCCAGCAGCGGGACCGGGACAGGGTATTCACCCCTCCACTTT
D gene: .; V gene: TRBV7-2; clone size: many; CDR3 length: 12; J gene: TRBJ1-5; CDR3 protein: CASSFNNQPQHF; CDR3 DNA: TGTGCCAGCAGCTTTAACAATCAGCCCCAGCATTTT
D gene: .; V gene: TRBV12-3/TRBV12-4; clone size: many; CDR3 length: 12; J gene: TRBJ2-3; CDR3 protein: CASSFQGDTQYF; CDR3 DNA: TGTGCCAGCAGTTTTCAGGGGGATACGCAGTATTTT
D gene: TRBD1; V gene: TRBV6-1; clone size: .; CDR3 length: 11; J gene: TRBJ2-1; CDR3 protein: CASSQGAEQFF; CDR3 DNA: TGTGCCAGCAGCCAGGGGGCCGAGCAGTTCTTC
D gene: .; V gene: TRBV6-2/TRBV6-3; clone size: many; CDR3 length: 15; J gene: TRBJ1-5; CDR3 protein: CASSPEAWSNQPQHF; CDR3 DNA: TGTGCCAGCAGTCCCGAGGCCTGGAGCAATCAGCCCCAGCATTTT
D gene: .; V gene: TRBV5-1; clone size: many; CDR3 length: 13; J gene: TRBJ1-1; CDR3 protein: CASRGLTNTEAFF; CDR3 DNA: TGCGCCAGCAGGGGACTGACGAACACTGAAGCTTTCTTT
D gene: .; V gene: TRBV7-9; clone size: few; CDR3 length: 13; J gene: TRBJ2-1; CDR3 protein: CASSSRGANEQFF; CDR3 DNA: TGTGCCAGCAGCTCTCGGGGGGCCAATGAGCAGTTCTTC
D gene: TRBD2; V gene: TRBV5-1; clone size: many; CDR3 length: 16; J gene: TRBJ2-3; CDR3 protein: CASSFYGAGNTDTQYF; CDR3 DNA: TGCGCCAGCAGCTTCTACGGAGCGGGAAACACAGATACGCAGTATTTT
D gene: .; V gene: TRBV6-2/TRBV6-3; clone size: many; CDR3 length: 12; J gene: TRBJ1-2; CDR3 protein: CASRDGNYGYTF; CDR3 DNA: TGTGCCAGCAGAGACGGAAACTATGGCTACACCTTC
D gene: .; V gene: TRBV12-3/TRBV12-4; clone size: many; CDR3 length: 15; J gene: TRBJ1-1; CDR3 protein: CASSSVLTGITEAFF; CDR3 DNA: TGTGCCAGCAGTTCCGTCCTGACGGGTATCACTGAAGCTTTCTTT